These 8 T cell receptor beta chains were sequenced from one sample in a study of T cells in Graves' hyperthyroidism and ophthalmopathy. The CDR3 regions of TCR beta were amplified from RNA transcripts. When the TCR CDR3 underwent first-round RT-PCR, the HTBI primer set was used. Via MiXCR, TCRdb re-called the multiplex PCR reads, giving one row per CDR3 protein. The table records a few hundred thousand distinct CDR3 sequences, 15% to 20% of them present only once. The specimen sequenced was blood. The receptors derive from a woman aged 40 to 50 with Graves' ophthalmopathy.

In its sample, this clonotype was seen many times. This rearrangement joins TRBV28 to TRBJ1-6, with D perhaps TRBD1 (5 bases). Germline CDR1 MDHEN, CDR2 SYDVKM. The CDR3 loop spans 14 amino acids. The V end lost 3 bases, the J end lost 9 bases, and 12 bases lay between the germline ends. As DNA, the CDR3 is TGTGCCAGCAGTTTGATGGGGGGATCTTCACCCCTCCACTTT. Its protein product is CASSLMGGSSPLHF. Full variable domain (missing parts from reference TRBV28 and TRBJ1-6): DVKVTQSSRYLVKRTGEKVFLECVQDMDHENMFWYRQDPGLGLRLIYFSYDVKMKEKGDIPEGYSVSREKKERFSLILESASTNQTSMYLCASSLMGGSSPLHFGNGTRLTVT.

This clonotype was seen ten or more times. The gene calls are TRBV12-3 or TRBV12-4 and TRBJ1-2; maybe TRBD1 (5 bases). This CDR3 region has 14 residues. Trimming took 4 bases from V and 4 from J, leaving 13 bases between them. The CDR3 sequence: CASSYLQVAYGYTF. CDR3 in DNA: TGTGCCAGCAGTTACCTACAGGTTGCCTATGGCTACACCTTC.

The gene calls are TRBV20-1 and TRBJ1-1; D is undetermined. Germline-derived CDR1 and CDR2 are DFQATT and SNEGSKA (reference sequence). Trimming took 0 bases from V and 1 from J, leaving 12 bases between them. This CDR3 has 15 residues. CDR3 coding DNA: TGCAGTGCTAGAGATCTCAGGCACCCGAACACTGAAGCTTTCTTT. It is translated as CSARDLRHPNTEAFF.

This clonotype was seen ten or more times. J is TRBJ1-5 and V is TRBV12-3 or TRBV12-4; D not resolved. V lost 5 bases to trimming and J lost 2 bases, with 13 bases between them. The CDR3 spans 15 residues. CDR3 DNA: TGTGCCAGCAGTCAGACCAACCCGGGCAATCAGCCCCAGCATTTT. Its translation: CASSQTNPGNQPQHF.

The chain is built from TRBV25-1 and TRBJ1-2; D ambiguous. This CDR3 comprises 16 residues. Trimming cost V 3 bases and J 2 bases, with 16 bases left between them. Germline V lookup: CDR1 MGHDK, CDR2 SYGVNS. Written as DNA, the CDR3 is TGTGCCAGCAGTGATGGGTGGGAAGGGTCGAACTATGGCTACACCTTC. This gives the protein CASSDGWEGSNYGYTF.

The chain uses TRBV5-1 and TRBJ2-2; D ambiguous. Germline V gives CDR1 SGHRS, CDR2 YFSETQ. The CDR3 contains 13 residues. Trimming cost V 4 bases and J 6 bases, with 10 bases left between them. The chain's CDR3 is CASSRSLPGELFF. The CDR3 nucleotides read TGCGCCAGCAGCCGTAGTCTGCCCGGGGAGCTGTTTTTT.

At least ten counts were recorded for this clonotype. The chain is built from TRBV3-1 and TRBJ1-1; D call uncertain. The CDR3 is 16 residues long. Trimming shortened V by 3 bases and J by 1 base, and 15 bases separated the two germline ends. Germline loops: CDR1 LGHDT, CDR2 YNNKEL (reference sequence). CDR3: CASSHPGQRGNTEAFF. The CDR3 DNA is TGTGCCAGCAGCCACCCGGGCCAGCGGGGGAACACTGAAGCTTTCTTT.

The chain uses TRBV3-1 and TRBJ2-2; 11 bases agree with TRBD2. The junction had 6 bases not matched to a gene; V was cut back by 3 bases and J by 6 bases. In germline, CDR1 is LGHDT, CDR2 YNNKEL (reference sequence). This CDR3 is built from 16 residues. In nucleotides, the CDR3 is TGTGCCAGCAGCCAGAGCCCGGGACTAGCGGCCGGGGAGCTGTTTTTT. Its protein product is CASSQSPGLAAGELFF.